This TCR beta chain was observed in a study of T cells in Graves' hyperthyroidism and ophthalmopathy. Overall study context: Any treatment followed the collection of peripheral blood at initial diagnosis.

Study-wide findings and caveats: A model of 13 V-J pairs discriminated ophthalmopathy from stable hyperthyroidism. Among clonotypes expanded in thyroid above 0.001, most were also found in blood.

The investigators amplified TCR beta CDR3 regions from RNA transcripts. Carried out on the TCR CDR3, a first-round RT-PCR used the HTBI primer set. In TCRdb, the multiplex PCR reads were re-called with MiXCR into one record per CDR3 protein. The table records tens of thousands of distinct CDR3 sequences, around half of them present only once. Remarks on this clonotype: Its target is not known.

Per the germline V gene, CDR1 is DFQATT and CDR2 is SNEGSKA (reference sequence). The CDR3 has 14 residues. Trimming removed 1 base at V and 1 base at J, with 9 bases between. Source material: blood. This receptor was identified in a woman between 45 and 60 years old with Graves' ophthalmopathy. The V call is TRBV20-1, the J call TRBJ2-3; possible D gene TRBD2, 6 bases. The CDR3 reads CSARGSGGTDTQYF. CDR3 DNA: TGCAGTGCTAGAGGTTCGGGGGGCACAGATACGCAGTATTTT.